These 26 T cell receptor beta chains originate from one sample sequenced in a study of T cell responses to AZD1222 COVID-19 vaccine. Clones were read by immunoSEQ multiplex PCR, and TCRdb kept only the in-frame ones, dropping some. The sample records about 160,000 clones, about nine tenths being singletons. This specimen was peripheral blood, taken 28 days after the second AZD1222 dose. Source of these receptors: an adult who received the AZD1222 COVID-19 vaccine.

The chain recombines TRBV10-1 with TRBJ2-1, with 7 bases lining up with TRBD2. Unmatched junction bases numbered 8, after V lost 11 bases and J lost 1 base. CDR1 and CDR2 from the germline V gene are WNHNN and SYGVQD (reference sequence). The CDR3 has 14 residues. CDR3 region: CAGAGEESYNEQFF. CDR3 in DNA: TGCGCCGGGGCGGGAGAGGAGTCCTACAATGAGCAGTTCTTC.

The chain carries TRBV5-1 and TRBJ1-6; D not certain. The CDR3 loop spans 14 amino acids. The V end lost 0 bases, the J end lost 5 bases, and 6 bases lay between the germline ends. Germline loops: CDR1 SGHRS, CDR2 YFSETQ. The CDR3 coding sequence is TGCGCCAGCAGCTTGGGACGCAATAATTCACCCCTCCACTTT. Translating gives CASSLGRNNSPLHF.

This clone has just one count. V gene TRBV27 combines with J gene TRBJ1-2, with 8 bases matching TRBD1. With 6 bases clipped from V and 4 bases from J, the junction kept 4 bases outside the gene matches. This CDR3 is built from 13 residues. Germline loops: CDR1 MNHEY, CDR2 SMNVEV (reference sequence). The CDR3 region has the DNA TGTGCCAGCAGCGGACAGGGCAGCTATGGCTACACCTTC. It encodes CASSGQGSYGYTF.

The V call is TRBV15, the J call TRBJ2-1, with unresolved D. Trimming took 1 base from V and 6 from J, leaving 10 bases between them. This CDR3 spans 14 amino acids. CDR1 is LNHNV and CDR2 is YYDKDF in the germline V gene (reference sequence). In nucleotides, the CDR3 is TGTGCCACCAGCAGAGGGGTGGCTCCCAATGAGCAGTTCTTC. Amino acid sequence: CATSRGVAPNEQFF.

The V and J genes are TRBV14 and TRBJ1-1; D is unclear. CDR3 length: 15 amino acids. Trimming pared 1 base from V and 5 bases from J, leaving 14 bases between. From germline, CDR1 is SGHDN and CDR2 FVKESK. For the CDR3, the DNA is TGTGCCAGCAGCCAAGTAGGAGGCGTGGGTACTGAAGCTTTCTTT. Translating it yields CASSQVGGVGTEAFF.

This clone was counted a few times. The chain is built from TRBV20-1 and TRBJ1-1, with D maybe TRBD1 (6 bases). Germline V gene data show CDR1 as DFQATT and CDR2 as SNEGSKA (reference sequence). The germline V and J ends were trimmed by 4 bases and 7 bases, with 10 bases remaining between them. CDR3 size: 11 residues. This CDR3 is CSANPQGEAFF. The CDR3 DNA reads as TGCAGTGCTAATCCACAGGGTGAAGCTTTCTTT.

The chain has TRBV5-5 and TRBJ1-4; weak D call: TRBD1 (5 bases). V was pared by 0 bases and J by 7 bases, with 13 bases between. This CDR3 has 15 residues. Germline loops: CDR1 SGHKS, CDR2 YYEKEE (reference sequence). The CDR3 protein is CASSLVDGRGEKLFF. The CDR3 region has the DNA TGTGCCAGCAGCTTGGTCGACGGGAGGGGTGAAAAACTGTTTTTT.

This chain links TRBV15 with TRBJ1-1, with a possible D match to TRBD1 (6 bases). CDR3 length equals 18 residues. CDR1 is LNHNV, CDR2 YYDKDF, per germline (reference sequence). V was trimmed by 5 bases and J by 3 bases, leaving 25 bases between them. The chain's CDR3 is CATSPGAFGGALYTEAFF. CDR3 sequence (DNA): TGTGCCACCAGCCCCGGGGCGTTCGGGGGCGCGCTGTACACTGAAGCTTTCTTT.

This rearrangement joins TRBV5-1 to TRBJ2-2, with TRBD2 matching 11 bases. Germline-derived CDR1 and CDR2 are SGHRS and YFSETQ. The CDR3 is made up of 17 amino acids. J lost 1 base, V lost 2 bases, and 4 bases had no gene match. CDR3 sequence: CASSFLGLAGNTGELFF. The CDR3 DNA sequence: TGCGCCAGCAGCTTCCTAGGACTAGCGGGGAACACCGGGGAGCTGTTTTTT. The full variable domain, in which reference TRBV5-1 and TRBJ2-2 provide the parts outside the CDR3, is KAGVTQTPRYLIKTRGQQVTLSCSPISGHRSVSWYQQTPGQGLQFLFEYFSETQRNKGNFPGRFSGRQFSNSRSEMNVSTLELGDSALYLCASSFLGLAGNTGELFFGEGSRLTVL.

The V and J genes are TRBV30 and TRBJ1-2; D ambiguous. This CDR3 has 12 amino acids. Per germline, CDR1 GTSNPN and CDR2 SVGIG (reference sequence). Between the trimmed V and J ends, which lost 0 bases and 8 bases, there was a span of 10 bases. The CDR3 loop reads CAWSVAPSGYTF. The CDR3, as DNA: TGTGCCTGGAGTGTCGCTCCGTCGGGCTACACCTTC.

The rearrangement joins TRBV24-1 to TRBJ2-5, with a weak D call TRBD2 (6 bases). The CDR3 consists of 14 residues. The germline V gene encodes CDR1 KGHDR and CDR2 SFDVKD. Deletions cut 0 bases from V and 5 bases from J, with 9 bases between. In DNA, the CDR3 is TGTGCCACCAGTGATTTGTGGGGGGAGGAGACCCAGTACTTC. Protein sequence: CATSDLWGEETQYF.

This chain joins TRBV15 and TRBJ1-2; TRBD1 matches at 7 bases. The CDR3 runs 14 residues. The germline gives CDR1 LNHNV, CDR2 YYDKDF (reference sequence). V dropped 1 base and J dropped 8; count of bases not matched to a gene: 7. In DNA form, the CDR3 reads TGTGCCACCAGCAGAGCCCTCCAGGGGGGAGGCTACACCTTC. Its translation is CATSRALQGGGYTF.

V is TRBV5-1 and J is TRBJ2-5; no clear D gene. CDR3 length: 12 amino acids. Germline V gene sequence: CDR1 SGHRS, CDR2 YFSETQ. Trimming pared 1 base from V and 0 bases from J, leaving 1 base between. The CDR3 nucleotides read TGCGCCAGCAGCTTGTACCAAGAGACCCAGTACTTC. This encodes CASSLYQETQYF.

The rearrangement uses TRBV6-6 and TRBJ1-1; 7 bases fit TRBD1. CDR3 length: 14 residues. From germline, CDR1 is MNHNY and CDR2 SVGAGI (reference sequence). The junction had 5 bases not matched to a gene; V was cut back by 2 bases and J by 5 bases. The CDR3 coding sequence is TGTGCCAGCAGTTACAGTGAGGGGGCGACTGAAGCTTTCTTT. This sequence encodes CASSYSEGATEAFF.

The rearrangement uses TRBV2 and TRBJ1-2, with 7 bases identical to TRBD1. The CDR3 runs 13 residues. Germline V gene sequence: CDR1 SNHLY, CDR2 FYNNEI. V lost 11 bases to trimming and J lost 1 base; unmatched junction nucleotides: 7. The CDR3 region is CAGQGGINYGYTF. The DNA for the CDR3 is TGTGCCGGTCAGGGGGGGATTAACTATGGCTACACCTTC.

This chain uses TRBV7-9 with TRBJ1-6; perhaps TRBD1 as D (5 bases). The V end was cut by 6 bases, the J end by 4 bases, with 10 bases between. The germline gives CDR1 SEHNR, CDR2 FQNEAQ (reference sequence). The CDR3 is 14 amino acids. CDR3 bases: TGTGCCAGCAGTTACGGGGGTTATAATTCACCCCTCCACTTT. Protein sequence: CASSYGGYNSPLHF.

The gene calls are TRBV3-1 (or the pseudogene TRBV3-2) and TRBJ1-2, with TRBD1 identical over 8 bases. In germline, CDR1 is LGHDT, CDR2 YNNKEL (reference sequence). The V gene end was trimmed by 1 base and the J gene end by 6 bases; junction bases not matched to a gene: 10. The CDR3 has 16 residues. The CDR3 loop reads CASSQGRQGLVNGYTF. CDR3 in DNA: TGTGCCAGCAGCCAAGGGAGACAGGGGCTGGTTAATGGCTACACCTTC.

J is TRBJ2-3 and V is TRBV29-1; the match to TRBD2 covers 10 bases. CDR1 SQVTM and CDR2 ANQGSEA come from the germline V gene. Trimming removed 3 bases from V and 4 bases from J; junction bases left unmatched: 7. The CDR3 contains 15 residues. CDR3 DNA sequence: TGCAGCGTTGACCCGGTAGCGGGAGGTGCAGATACGCAGTATTTT. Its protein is CSVDPVAGGADTQYF.

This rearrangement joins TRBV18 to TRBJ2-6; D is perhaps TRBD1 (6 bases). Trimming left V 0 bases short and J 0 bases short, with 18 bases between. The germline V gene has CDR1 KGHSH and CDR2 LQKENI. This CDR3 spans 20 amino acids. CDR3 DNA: TGTGCCAGCTCACCACCGACGTGGTCAGGGGCGATCTCTGGGGCCAACGTCCTGACTTTC. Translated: CASSPPTWSGAISGANVLTF.

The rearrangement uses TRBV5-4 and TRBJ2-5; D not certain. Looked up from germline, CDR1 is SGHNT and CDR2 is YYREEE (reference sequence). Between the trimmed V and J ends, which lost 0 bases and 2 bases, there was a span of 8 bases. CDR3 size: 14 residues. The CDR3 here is CASSLETIQETQYF. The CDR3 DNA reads TGTGCCAGCAGCTTGGAGACAATACAAGAGACCCAGTACTTC. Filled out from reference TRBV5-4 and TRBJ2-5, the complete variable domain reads ETGVTQSPTHLIKTRGQQVTLRCSSQSGHNTVSWYQQALGQGPQFIFQYYREEENGRGNFPPRFSGLQFPNYSSELNVNALELDDSALYLCASSLETIQETQYFGPGTRLLVL.

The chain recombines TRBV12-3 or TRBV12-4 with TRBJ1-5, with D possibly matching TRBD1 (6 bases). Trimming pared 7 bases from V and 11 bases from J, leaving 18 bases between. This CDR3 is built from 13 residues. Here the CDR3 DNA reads TGTGCCAGCACTAGGACAGCTTTAGGGGCCCAGCATTTT. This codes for CASTRTALGAQHF.

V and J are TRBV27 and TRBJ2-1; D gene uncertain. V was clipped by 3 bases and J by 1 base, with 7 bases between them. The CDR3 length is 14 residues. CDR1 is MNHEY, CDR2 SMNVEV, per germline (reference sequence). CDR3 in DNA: TGTGCCAGCAGTTTGGGTCCTTCCTACAATGAGCAGTTCTTC. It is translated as CASSLGPSYNEQFF.

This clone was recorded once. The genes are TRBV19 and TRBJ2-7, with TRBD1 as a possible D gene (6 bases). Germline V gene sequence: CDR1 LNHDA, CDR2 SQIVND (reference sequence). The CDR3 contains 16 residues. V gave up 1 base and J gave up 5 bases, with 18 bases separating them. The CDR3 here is CASSIAGQSPLNEQYF. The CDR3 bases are TGTGCCAGTAGTATAGCCGGACAGTCCCCTTTGAACGAGCAGTACTTC.

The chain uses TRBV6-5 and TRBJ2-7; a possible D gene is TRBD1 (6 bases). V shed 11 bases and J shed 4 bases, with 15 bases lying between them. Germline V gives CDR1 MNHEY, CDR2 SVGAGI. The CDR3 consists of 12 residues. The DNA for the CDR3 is TGTGCCGCAAACCAGGGGATGTACGAGCAGTACTTC. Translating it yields CAANQGMYEQYF.

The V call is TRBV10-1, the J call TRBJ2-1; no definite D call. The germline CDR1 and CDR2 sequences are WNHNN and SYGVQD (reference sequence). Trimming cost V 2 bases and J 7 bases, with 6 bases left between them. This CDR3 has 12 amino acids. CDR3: CASSERLNEQFF. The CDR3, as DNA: TGCGCCAGCAGTGAGCGGTTAAATGAGCAGTTCTTC.

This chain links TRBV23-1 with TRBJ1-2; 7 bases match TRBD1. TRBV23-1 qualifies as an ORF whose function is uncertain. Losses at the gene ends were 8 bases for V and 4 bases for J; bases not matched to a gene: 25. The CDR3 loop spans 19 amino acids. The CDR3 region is CASSHQRRYSQGTSYGYTF. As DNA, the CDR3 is TGCGCCAGCTCCCATCAACGTAGGTATTCACAGGGGACGAGCTATGGCTACACCTTC.